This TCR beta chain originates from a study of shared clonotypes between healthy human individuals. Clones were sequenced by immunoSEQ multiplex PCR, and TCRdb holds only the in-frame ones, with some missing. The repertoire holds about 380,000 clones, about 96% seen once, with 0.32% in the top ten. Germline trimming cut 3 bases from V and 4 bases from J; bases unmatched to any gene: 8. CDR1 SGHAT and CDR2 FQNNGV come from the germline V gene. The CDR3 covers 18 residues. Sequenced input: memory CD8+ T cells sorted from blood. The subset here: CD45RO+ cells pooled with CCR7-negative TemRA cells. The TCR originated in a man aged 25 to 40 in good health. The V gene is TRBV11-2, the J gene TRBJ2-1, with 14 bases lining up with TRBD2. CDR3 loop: CASSFPPGLAGVYNEQFF. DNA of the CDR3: TGTGCCAGCAGCTTTCCCCCGGGACTAGCGGGAGTTTACAATGAGCAGTTCTTC.